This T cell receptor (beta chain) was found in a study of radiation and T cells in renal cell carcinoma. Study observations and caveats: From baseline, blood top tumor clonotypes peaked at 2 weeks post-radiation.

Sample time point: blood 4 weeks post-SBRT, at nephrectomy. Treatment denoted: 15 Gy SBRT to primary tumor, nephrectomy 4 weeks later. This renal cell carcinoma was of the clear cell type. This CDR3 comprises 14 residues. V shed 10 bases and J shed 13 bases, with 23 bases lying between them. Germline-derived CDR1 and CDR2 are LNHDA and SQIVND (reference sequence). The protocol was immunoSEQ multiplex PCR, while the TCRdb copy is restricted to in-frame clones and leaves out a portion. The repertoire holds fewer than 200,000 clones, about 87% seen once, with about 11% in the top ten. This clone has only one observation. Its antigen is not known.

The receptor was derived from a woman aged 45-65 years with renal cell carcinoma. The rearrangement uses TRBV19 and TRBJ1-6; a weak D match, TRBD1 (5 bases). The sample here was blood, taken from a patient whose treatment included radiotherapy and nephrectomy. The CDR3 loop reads CATNPGDGTGPLHF. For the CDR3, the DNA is TGTGCCACCAATCCGGGGGATGGCACCGGGCCCCTCCACTTT. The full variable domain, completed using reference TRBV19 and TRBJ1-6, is DGGITQSPKYLFRKEGQNVTLSCEQNLNHDAMYWYRQDPGQGLRLIYYSQIVNDFQKGDIAEGYSVSREKKESFPLTVTSAQKNPTAFYLCATNPGDGTGPLHFGNGTRLTVT.